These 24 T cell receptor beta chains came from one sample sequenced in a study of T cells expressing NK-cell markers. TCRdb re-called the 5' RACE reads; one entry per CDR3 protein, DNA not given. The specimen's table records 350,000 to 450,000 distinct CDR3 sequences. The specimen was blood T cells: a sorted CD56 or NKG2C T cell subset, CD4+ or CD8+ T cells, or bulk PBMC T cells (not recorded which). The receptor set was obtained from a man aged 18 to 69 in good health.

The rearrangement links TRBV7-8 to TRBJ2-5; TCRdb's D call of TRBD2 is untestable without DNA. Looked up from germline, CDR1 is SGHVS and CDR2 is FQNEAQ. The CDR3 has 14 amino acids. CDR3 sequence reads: CASSYRDWQETQYF.

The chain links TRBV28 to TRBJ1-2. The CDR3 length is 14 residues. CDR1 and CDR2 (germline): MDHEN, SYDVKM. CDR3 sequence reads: CASTKSSRSAGYTF.

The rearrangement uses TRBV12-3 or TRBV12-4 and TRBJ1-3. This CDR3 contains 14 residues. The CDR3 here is CASSLFGIGNTIYF.

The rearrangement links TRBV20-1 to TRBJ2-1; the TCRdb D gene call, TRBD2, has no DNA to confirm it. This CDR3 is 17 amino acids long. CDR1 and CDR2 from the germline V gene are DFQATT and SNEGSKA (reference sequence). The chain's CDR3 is CSAVGTSGGISYNEQFF.

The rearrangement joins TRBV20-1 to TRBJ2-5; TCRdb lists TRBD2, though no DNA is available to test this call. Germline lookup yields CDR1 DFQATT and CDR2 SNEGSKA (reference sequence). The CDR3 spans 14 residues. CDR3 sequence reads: CSATPAGGQETQYF.

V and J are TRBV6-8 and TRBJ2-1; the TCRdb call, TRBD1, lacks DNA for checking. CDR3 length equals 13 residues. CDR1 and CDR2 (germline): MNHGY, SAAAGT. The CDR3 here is CASTLSTHNEQFF.

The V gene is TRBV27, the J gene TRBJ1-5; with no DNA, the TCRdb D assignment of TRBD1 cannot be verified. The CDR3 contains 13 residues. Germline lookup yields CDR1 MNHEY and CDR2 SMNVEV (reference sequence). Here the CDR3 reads CASSLAPLGTQHF.

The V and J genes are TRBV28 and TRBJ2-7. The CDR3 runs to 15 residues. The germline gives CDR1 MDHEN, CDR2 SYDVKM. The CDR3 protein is CASSSSGRGKYEQYF.

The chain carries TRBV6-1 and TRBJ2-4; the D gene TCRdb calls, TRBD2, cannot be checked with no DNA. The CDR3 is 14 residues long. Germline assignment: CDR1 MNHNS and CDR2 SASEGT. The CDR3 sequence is CASTLTSGVNIQYF.

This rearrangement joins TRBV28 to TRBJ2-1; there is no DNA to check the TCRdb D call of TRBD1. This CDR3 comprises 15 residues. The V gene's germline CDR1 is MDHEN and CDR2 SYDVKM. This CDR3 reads CASTRQGAHDNEQFF.

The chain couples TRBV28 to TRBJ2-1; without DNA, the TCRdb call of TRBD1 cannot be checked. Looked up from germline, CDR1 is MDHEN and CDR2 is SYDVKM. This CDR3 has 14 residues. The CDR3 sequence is CASSPRDRTKEQFF.

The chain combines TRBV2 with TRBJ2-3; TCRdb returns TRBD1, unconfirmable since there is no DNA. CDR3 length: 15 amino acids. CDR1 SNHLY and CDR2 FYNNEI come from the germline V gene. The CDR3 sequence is CASSDLDRITDTQYF. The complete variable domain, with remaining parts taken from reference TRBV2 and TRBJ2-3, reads EPEVTQTPSHQVTQMGQEVILRCVPISNHLYFYWYRQILGQKVEFLVSFYNNEISEKSEIFDDQFSVERPDGSNFTLKIRSTKLEDSAMYFCASSDLDRITDTQYFGPGTRLTVL.

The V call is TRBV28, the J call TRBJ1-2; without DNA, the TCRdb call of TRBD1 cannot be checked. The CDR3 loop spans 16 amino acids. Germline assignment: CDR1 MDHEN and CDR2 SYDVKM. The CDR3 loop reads CASTPGGGRGNYGYTF.

The CDR3: CASSYSAQRGSDTQYF. This chain connects TRBV6-5 to TRBJ2-3; the D call from TCRdb, TRBD2, cannot be confirmed without DNA. Germline-derived CDR1 and CDR2 are MNHEY and SVGAGI. CDR3 length: 16 amino acids.

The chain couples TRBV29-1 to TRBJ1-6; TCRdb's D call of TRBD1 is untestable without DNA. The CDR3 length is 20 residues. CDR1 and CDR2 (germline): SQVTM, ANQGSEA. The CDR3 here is CSVEVGRQGAASSYNSPLHF.

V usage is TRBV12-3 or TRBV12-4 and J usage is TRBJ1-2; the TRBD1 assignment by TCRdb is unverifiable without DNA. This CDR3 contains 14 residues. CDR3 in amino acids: CASRSTGANYGYTF.

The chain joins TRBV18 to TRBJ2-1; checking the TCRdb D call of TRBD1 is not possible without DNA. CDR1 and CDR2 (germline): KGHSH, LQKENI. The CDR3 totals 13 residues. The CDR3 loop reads CASARDRDNEQFF.

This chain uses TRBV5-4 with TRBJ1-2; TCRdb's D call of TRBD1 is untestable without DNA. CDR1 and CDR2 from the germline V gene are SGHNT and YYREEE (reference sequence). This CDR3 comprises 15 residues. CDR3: CATRGGVTDYYGYTF.

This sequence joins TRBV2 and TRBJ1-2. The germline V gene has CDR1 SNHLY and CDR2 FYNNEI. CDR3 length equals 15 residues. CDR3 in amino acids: CASSRDLYSYYGYTF.

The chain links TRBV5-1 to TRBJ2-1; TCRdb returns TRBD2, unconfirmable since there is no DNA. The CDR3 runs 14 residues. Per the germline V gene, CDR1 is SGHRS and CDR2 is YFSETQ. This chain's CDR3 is CASVASGYYNEQFF.

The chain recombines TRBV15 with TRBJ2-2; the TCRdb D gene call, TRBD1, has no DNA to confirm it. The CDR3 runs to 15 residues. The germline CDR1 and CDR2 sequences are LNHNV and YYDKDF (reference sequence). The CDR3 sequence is CATSTLDRATGELFF.

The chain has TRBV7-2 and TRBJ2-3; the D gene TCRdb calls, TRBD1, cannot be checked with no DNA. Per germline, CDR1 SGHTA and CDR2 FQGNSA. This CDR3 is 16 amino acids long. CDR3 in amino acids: CASSLAGARGTDTQYF. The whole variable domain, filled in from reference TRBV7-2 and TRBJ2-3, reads GAGVSQSPSNKVTEKGKDVELRCDPISGHTALYWYRQSLGQGLEFLIYFQGNSAPDKSGLPSDRFSAERTGGSVSTLTIQRTQQEDSAVYLCASSLAGARGTDTQYFGPGTRLTVL.

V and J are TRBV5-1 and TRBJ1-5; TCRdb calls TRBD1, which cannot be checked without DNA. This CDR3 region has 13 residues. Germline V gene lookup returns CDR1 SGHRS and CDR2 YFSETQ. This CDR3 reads CASSPPYLGPQHF.

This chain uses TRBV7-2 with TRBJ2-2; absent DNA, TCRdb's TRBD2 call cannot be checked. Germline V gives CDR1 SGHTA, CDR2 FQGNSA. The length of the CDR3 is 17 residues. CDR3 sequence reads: CASSSWTSGGDTGELFF.